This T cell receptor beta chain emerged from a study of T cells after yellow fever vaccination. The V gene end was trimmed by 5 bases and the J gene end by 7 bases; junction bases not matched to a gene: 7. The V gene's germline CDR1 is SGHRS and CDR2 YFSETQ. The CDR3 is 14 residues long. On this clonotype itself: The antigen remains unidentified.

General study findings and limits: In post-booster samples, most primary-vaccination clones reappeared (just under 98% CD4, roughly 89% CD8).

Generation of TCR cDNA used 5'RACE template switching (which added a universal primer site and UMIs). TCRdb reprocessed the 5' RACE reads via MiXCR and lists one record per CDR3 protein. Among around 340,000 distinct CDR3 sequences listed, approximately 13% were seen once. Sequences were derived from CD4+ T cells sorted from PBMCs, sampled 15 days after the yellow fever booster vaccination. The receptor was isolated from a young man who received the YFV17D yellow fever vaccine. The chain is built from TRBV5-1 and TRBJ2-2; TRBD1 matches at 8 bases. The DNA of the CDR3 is TGCGCCAGCAGAGGCCAGGGGGCGTTCGGGGAGCTGTTTTTT. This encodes CASRGQGAFGELFF.